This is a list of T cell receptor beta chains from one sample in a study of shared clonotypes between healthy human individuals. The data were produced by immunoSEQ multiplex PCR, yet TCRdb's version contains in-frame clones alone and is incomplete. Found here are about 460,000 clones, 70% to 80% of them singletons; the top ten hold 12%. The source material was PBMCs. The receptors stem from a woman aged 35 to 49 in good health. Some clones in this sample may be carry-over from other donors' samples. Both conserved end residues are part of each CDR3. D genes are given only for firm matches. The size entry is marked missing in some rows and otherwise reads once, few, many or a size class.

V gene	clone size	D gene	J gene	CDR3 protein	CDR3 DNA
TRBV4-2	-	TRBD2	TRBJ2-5	CASSQERLAGQETQYF	TGTGCCAGCAGCCAGGAAAGACTAGCGGGGCAAGAGACCCAGTACTTC
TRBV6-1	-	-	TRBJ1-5	CASSEVWGVPNQPQHF	TGTGCCAGCAGTGAAGTTTGGGGGGTACCTAATCAGCCCCAGCATTTT
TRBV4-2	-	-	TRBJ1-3	CASSQAVGDSGNTIYF	TGTGCCAGCAGCCAAGCAGTAGGGGACTCTGGAAACACCATATATTTT
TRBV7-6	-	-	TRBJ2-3	CASSLQFATDTQYF	TGTGCCAGCAGCTTACAGTTCGCCACAGATACGCAGTATTTT
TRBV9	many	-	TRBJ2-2	CASSVVAGNTGELFF	TGTGCCAGCAGCGTAGTTGCGGGGAACACCGGGGAGCTGTTTTTT
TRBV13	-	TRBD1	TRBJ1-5	CASSLGGRQGQPQHF	TGTGCCAGCAGCTTAGGGGGCCGACAGGGACAGCCCCAGCATTTT
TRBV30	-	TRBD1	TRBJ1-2	CACYRGPLNYGYTF	TGTGCCTGTTACAGGGGCCCCTTGAACTATGGCTACACCTTC
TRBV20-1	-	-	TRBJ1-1	CSARGAFF	TGCAGTGCTAGAGGAGCTTTCTTT
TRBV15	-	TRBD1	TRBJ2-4	CATSIRQGASVKNIQYF	TGTGCCACCAGCATACGACAGGGGGCGTCTGTCAAAAACATTCAGTACTTC
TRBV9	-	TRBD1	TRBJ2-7	CASSPTTARGREQYF	TGTGCCAGCAGCCCTACGACGGCCAGGGGGCGCGAGCAGTACTTC
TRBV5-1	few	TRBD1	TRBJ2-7	CASSEAGTGAYEQYF	TGCGCCAGCAGCGAGGCCGGGACAGGGGCCTACGAGCAGTACTTC
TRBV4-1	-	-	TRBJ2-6	CASSQEPGSGANVLTF	TGCGCCAGCAGCCAAGAACCCGGCTCTGGGGCCAACGTCCTGACTTTC
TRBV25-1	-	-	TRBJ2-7	CASSEFGAYEQYF	TGTGCCAGCAGTGAATTTGGAGCTTACGAGCAGTACTTC
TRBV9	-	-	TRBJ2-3	CASTPYSDTQYF	TGTGCCAGCACCCCCTACTCAGATACGCAGTATTTT
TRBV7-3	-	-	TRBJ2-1	CASSLTGSTINEQFF	TGTGCCAGCAGCTTAACCGGTAGTACGATCAATGAGCAGTTCTTC
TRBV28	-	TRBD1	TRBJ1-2	CASSRTGPGGYTF	TGTGCCAGCAGCCGGACAGGCCCGGGCGGCTACACCTTC
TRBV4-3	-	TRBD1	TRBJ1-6	CASSLGTVYNSPLHF	TGCGCCAGCAGCCTCGGGACAGTCTATAATTCACCCCTCCACTTT
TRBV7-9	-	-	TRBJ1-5	CASSQGSNQPQHF	TGTGCCAGCAGCCAGGGTAGCAATCAGCCCCAGCATTTT
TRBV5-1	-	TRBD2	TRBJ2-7	CASSFGLAGGTYEQYF	TGCGCCAGCAGCTTTGGTCTAGCGGGAGGGACTTACGAGCAGTACTTC
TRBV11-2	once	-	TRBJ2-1	CASSLDSLEQFF	TGTGCCAGCAGCTTAGACTCGCTTGAGCAGTTCTTC
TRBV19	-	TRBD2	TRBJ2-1	CASTQAGIPHNEQFF	TGTGCCAGTACCCAAGCGGGAATTCCCCACAATGAGCAGTTCTTC
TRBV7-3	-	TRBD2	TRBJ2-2	CASSVSSGMGELFF	TGTGCCAGCAGCGTTTCTAGCGGGATGGGGGAGCTGTTTTTT
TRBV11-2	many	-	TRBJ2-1	CASSFGYNEQFF	TGTGCCAGCAGCTTTGGGTACAATGAGCAGTTCTTC
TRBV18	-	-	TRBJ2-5	CASSPGAPQETQYF	TGTGCCAGCTCACCAGGGGCCCCCCAAGAGACCCAGTACTTC
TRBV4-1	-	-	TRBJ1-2	CASSQFVRNYGYTF	TGCGCCAGCAGCCAATTTGTCAGGAACTATGGCTACACCTTC
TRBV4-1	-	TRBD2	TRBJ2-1	CASSLRTSGSYNEQFF	TGCGCCAGCAGCCTGCGGACTAGCGGGTCCTACAATGAGCAGTTCTTC
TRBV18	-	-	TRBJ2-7	CASSPPYRVPGEQYF	TGTGCCAGCTCACCCCCCTACAGGGTTCCCGGCGAGCAGTACTTC
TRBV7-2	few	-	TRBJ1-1	CASSLVSSMNTEAFF	TGTGCCAGCAGCTTAGTAAGCAGCATGAACACTGAAGCTTTCTTT
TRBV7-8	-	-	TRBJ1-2	CASRKNAGSQHYGYTF	TGTGCCAGCAGGAAGAACGCGGGATCTCAACACTATGGCTACACCTTC
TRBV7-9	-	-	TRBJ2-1	CASSLVGGLGSYNEQFF	TGTGCCAGCAGCTTAGTTGGGGGGCTGGGCTCCTACAATGAGCAGTTCTTC
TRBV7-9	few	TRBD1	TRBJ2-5	CASSFLQGALETQYF	TGTGCCAGCAGCTTCCTTCAGGGGGCCTTGGAGACCCAGTACTTC
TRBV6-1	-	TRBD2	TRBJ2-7	CASSVAGVVYEQYF	TGTGCCAGCAGCGTAGCGGGAGTAGTGTACGAGCAGTACTTC
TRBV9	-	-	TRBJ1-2	CASSGYQGYGYTF	TGTGCCAGCAGCGGATATCAGGGGTATGGCTACACCTTC
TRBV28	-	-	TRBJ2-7	CASSWTGVPHEQYF	TGTGCCAGCAGTTGGACGGGGGTCCCCCACGAGCAGTACTTC
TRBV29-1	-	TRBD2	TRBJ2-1	CSVRGGSYNEQFF	TGCAGCGTTAGGGGCGGGAGCTACAATGAGCAGTTCTTC
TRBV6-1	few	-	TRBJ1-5	CASSEGGGPYQPQHF	TGTGCCAGCAGTGAGGGAGGGGGGCCTTATCAGCCCCAGCATTTT